This TCR beta chain emerged from a study of blood T cell repertoires in COVID-19. The wider study: Sites in the United States, Italy and Spain provided acute and convalescent COVID-19 samples. The analysed material was cDNA or gDNA that came from T cells, B-cell-depleted T cells, or PBMCs.

In the original workflow: The assay estimated nucleated cells by amplifying reference gene primers. Using immunoSEQ multiplex PCR, the repertoire was profiled, and TCRdb retains in-frame clones only, with some absent. V, J and clone size are those of that table, while D and trimming were read from the DNA. This repertoire shows under 200,000 clones, just under 85% found once; its top ten account for roughly 7.1%. The sequence derives from a man aged 40-49 years who had recovered from COVID-19. The specimen sequenced was peripheral blood.

CDR3 coding DNA: TGTGCCAGCAGCTTAAGGGGTTCCTACGAGCAGTACTTC. This gives the protein CASSLRGSYEQYF. V and J are TRBV11-1 and TRBJ2-7; tentative D call: TRBD1 (5 bases). The CDR3 sequence is 13 residues long. Trimming shortened V by 2 bases and J by 1 base, and 6 bases separated the two germline ends. CDR1 SGHAT and CDR2 FQDESV come from the germline V gene (reference sequence).